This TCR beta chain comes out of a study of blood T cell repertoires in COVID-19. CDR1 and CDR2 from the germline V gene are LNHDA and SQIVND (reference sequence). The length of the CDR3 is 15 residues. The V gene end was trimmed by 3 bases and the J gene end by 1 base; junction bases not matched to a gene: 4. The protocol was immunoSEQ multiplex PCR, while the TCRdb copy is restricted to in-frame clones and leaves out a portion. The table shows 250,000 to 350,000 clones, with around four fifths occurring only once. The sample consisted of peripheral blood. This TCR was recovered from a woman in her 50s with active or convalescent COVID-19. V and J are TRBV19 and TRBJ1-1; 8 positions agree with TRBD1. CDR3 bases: TGTGCCAGTAGTATCCAGGGGGCCCGGAACACTGAAGCTTTCTTT. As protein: CASSIQGARNTEAFF.